The subject of this entry is one T cell receptor beta chain. Per the original data handling: Amplification from reference gene primers served as the basis for estimated nucleated cell counts. TCRdb's copy holds only in-frame clones and misses some; the assay was immunoSEQ multiplex PCR. The V and J calls and clone size are taken from that table; D and trimming were inferred from the DNA. The table lists 56,000 or so clones, 89% of them singletons. The data were taken from a study of blood T cell repertoires in COVID-19. As for the study in general: Some COVID-19 samples were acute and others convalescent; all came from the United States, Italy and Spain. In each case, the material was cDNA or gDNA derived from T cells, B-cell-depleted T cells, or PBMCs.

V lost 7 bases to trimming and J lost 0 bases, with 9 bases between them. The length of the CDR3 is 13 residues. The germline CDR1 and CDR2 sequences are LNHDA and SQIVND (reference sequence). The sequenced sample consisted of peripheral blood. The TCR comes from a human donor in a cohort sampled during active COVID-19. The chain combines TRBV19 with TRBJ1-2, with D possibly TRBD1 on 5 matching bases. For the CDR3, the DNA is TGTGCCAGTAATCCGACAGCTAACTATGGCTACACCTTC. Translating gives CASNPTANYGYTF.